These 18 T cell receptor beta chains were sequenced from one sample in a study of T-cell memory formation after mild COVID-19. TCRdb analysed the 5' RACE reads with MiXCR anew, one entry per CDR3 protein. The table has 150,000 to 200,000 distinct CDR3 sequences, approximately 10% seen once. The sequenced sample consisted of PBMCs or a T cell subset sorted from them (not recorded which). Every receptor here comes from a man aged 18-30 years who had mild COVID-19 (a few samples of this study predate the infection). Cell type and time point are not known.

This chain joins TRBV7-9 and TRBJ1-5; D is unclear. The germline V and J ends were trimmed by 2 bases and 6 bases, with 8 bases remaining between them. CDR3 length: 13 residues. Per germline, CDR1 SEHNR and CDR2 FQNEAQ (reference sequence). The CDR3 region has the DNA TGTGCCAGCAGCTTAAGTCCGGCTCAGCCCCAGCATTTT. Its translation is CASSLSPAQPQHF.

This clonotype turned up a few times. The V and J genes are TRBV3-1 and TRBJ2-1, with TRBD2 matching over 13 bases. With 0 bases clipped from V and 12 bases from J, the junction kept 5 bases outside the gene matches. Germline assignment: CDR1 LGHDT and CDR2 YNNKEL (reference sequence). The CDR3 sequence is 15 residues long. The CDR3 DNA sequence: TGTGCCAGCAGCCAAGAGGGACTAGCGGGGTCCAGGCAGTTCTTC. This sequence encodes CASSQEGLAGSRQFF.

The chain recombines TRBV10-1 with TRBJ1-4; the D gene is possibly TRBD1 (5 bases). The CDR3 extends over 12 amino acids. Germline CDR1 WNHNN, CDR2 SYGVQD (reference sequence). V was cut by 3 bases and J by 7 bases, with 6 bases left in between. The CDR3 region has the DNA TGCGCCAGCAGTGAAGACAGTGAAAAACTGTTTTTT. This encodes CASSEDSEKLFF.

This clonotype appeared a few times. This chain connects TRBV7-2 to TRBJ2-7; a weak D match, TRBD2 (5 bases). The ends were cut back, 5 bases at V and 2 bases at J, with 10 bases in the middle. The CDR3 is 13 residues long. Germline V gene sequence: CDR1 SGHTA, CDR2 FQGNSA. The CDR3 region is CASSRGRAYEQYF. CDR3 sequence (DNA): TGTGCCAGCAGCCGGGGTAGGGCCTACGAGCAGTACTTC. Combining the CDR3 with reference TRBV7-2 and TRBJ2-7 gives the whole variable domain GAGVSQSPSNKVTEKGKDVELRCDPISGHTALYWYRQSLGQGLEFLIYFQGNSAPDKSGLPSDRFSAERTGGSVSTLTIQRTQQEDSAVYLCASSRGRAYEQYFGPGTRLTVT.

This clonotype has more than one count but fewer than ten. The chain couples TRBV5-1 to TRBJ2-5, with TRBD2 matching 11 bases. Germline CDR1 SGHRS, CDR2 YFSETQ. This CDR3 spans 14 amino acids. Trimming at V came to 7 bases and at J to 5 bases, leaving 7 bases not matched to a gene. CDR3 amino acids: CASGGLAGTETQYF. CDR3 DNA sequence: TGCGCCAGCGGCGGACTAGCGGGTACCGAGACCCAGTACTTC. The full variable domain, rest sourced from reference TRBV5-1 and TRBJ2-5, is KAGVTQTPRYLIKTRGQQVTLSCSPISGHRSVSWYQQTPGQGLQFLFEYFSETQRNKGNFPGRFSGRQFSNSRSEMNVSTLELGDSALYLCASGGLAGTETQYFGPGTRLLVL.

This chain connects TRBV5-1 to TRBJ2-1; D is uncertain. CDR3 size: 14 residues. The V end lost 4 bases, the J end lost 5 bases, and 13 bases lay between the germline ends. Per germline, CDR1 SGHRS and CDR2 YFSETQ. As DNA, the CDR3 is TGCGCCAGCAGCCTTTATGGTGGAAACAATGAGCAGTTCTTC. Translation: CASSLYGGNNEQFF.

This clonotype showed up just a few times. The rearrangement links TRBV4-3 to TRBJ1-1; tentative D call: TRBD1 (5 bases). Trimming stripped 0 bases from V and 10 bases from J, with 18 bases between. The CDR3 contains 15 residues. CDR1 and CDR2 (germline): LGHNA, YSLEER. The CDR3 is CASSQDGGWRGPAFF. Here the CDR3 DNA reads TGCGCCAGCAGCCAAGATGGCGGATGGCGGGGCCCAGCTTTCTTT.

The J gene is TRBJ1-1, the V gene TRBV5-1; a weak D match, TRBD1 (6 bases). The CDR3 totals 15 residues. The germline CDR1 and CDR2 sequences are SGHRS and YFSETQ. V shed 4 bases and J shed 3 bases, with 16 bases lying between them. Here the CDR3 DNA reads TGCGCCAGCAGCCTGACAGGACCCCGCGACACTGAAGCTTTCTTT. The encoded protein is CASSLTGPRDTEAFF.

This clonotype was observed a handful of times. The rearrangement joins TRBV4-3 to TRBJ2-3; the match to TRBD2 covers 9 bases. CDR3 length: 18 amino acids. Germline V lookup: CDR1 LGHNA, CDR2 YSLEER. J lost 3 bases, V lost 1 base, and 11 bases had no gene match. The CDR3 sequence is CASSQVWERGADTDTQYF. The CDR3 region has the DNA TGCGCCAGCAGCCAAGTTTGGGAGCGGGGGGCCGATACAGATACGCAGTATTTT.

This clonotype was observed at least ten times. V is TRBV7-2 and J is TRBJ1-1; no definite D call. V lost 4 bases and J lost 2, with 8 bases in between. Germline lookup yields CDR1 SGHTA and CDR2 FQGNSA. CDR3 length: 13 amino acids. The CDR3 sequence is CASSSYQNTEAFF. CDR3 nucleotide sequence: TGTGCCAGCAGCTCCTACCAAAACACTGAAGCTTTCTTT.

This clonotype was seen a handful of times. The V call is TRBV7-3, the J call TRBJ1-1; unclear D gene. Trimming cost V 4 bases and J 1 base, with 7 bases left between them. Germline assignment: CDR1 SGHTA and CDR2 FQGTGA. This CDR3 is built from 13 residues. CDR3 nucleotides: TGTGCCAGCAGCTCTCAGCCGAACACTGAAGCTTTCTTT. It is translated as CASSSQPNTEAFF.

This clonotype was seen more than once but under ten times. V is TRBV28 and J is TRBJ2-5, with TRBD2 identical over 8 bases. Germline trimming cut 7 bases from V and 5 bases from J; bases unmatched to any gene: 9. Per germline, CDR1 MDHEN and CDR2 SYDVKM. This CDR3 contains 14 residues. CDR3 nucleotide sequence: TGTGCCAGCAAAACGGGGGGGCGGTCGGAGACCCAGTACTTC. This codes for CASKTGGRSETQYF.

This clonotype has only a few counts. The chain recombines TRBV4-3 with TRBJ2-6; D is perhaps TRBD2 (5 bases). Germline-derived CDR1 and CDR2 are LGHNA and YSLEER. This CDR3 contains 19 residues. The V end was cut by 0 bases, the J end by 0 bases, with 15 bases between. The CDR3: CASSQDRRAVSSGANVLTF. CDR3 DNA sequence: TGCGCCAGCAGCCAAGATCGCAGAGCGGTGAGCTCTGGGGCCAACGTCCTGACTTTC.

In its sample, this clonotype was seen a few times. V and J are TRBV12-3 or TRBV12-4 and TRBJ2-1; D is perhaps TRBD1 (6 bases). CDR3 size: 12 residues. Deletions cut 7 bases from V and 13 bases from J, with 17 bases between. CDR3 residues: CASTTTGHRQFF. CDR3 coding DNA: TGTGCCAGCACCACAACAGGGCATCGACAGTTCTTC.

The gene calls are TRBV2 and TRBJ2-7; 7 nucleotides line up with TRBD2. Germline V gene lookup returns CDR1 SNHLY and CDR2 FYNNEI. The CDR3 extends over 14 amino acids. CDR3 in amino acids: CASSGRGSSYEQCV. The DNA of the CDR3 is TGTGCCAGCAGTGGGCGCGGGAGCTCCTACGAGCAGTGCGTC.

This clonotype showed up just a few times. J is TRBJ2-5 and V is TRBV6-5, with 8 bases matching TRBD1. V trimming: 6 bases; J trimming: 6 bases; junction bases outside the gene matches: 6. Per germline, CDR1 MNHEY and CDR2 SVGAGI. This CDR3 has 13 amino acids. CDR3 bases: TGTGCCAGCAGAGACGACAGGGGAAAGACCCAGTACTTC. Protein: CASRDDRGKTQYF.

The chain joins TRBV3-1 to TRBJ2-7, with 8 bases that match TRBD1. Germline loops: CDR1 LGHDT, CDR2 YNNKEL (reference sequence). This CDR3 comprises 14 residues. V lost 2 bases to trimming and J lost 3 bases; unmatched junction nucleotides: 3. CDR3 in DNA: TGTGCCAGCAGCCAACCGGGACAGGACTACGAGCAGTACGTC. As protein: CASSQPGQDYEQYV.

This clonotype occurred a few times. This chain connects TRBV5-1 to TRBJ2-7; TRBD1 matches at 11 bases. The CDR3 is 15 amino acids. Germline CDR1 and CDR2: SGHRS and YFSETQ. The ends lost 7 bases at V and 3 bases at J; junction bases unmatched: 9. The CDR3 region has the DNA TGCGCCAGCTCTCCGGGACAGGGGGTAAGCTACGAGCAGTACGTC. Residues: CASSPGQGVSYEQYV.